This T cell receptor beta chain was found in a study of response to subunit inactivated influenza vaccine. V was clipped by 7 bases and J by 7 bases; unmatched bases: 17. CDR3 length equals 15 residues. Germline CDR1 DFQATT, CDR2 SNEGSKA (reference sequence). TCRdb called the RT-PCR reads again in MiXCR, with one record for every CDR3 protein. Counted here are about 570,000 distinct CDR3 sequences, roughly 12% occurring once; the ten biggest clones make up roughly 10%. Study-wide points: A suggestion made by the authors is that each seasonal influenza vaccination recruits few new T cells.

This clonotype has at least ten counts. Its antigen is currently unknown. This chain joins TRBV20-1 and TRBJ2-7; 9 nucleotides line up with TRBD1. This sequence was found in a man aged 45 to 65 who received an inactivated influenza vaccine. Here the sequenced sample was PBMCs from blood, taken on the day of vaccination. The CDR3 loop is CSVIRLDRGSWEQYF. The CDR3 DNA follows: TGCAGTGTTATCAGACTAGACAGGGGGAGTTGGGAGCAGTACTTC.